Presented here are 23 T cell receptor beta chains from one specimen sequenced in a study of siplizumab effects on memory and regulatory T cells. The assay was immunoSEQ multiplex PCR, and TCRdb's table has in-frame clones only and misses some. The sample yields 95,000 to 100,000 clones, nearly 95% seen once. Sequencing input: non-Treg CD4+ T cells sorted from blood. The source of these receptors is a human donor in good health.

The chain couples TRBV5-1 to TRBJ2-7, with a weak D call TRBD2 (6 bases). V was shortened by 1 base and J by 6 bases, with 14 bases between the two germline ends. Looked up from germline, CDR1 is SGHRS and CDR2 is YFSETQ. The CDR3 spans 14 residues. The CDR3 nucleotides read TGCGCCAGCAGCTTGAGGGCAGGGACTGGCGAGCAGTACTTC. Its translation is CASSLRAGTGEQYF.

The genes are TRBV20-1 and TRBJ2-7; possibly TRBD2 for D (5 bases). The CDR3 extends over 11 amino acids. CDR1 DFQATT and CDR2 SNEGSKA come from the germline V gene (reference sequence). Trimming pared 3 bases from V and 6 bases from J, leaving 9 bases between. CDR3 loop: CSAREAIEQYF. DNA of the CDR3: TGCAGTGCTAGGGAGGCGATCGAGCAGTACTTC.

The genes are TRBV9 and TRBJ2-3; 12 bases map to TRBD2. The CDR3 loop spans 16 amino acids. V was pared by 1 base and J by 4 bases, with 4 bases of the junction left unmatched. The germline gives CDR1 SGDLS, CDR2 YYNGEE. The CDR3: CASSVKLAGGPDTQYF. The CDR3 nucleotides read TGTGCCAGCAGCGTAAAGCTAGCGGGAGGGCCAGATACGCAGTATTTT.

The chain is built from TRBV4-3 and TRBJ2-6; D not certain. The V gene lost 0 bases and the J gene lost 2 bases, with 5 bases spanning the gap. The V gene's germline CDR1 is LGHNA and CDR2 YSLEER. The CDR3 loop spans 15 amino acids. CDR3 DNA sequence: TGCGCCAGCAGCCAAGACAGGCCTGGGGCCAACGTCCTGACTTTC. This gives the protein CASSQDRPGANVLTF.

The V and J genes are TRBV29-1 and TRBJ2-3; 10 bases line up with TRBD1. The J segment lost 3 bases and the V segment lost 6 bases, leaving 3 bases of the junction unmatched. Germline CDR1 reads SQVTM; CDR2 reads ANQGSEA. The CDR3 has 13 amino acids. The CDR3 region has the DNA TGCAGCGTAAAGGACAGGGGGACAGATACGCAGTATTTT. Its translation: CSVKDRGTDTQYF.

The chain links TRBV6-1 to TRBJ2-7; 9 nucleotides match TRBD1. CDR1 and CDR2 from the germline V gene are MNHNS and SASEGT. The J segment lost 4 bases and the V segment lost 3 bases, leaving 10 bases of the junction unmatched. CDR3 length: 16 amino acids. The CDR3 DNA sequence: TGTGCCAGCAGTGATTACTCCGGGACAGGGCGGTACGAGCAGTACTTC. Its translation: CASSDYSGTGRYEQYF.

The chain is built from TRBV5-8 and TRBJ1-1; the D gene is possibly TRBD1 (5 bases). V was clipped by 5 bases and J by 0 bases, with 17 bases between them. The CDR3 length is 16 residues. The V gene's germline CDR1 is SGHTS and CDR2 YDEGEE. CDR3 region: CASRRADITLNTEAFF. The CDR3 nucleotides read TGTGCCAGCAGACGAGCGGACATCACGTTGAACACTGAAGCTTTCTTT.

DNA of the CDR3: TGTGCCACCAGCACCGAGGAACCGGGACAGAACACTGAAGCTTTCTTT. It encodes CATSTEEPGQNTEAFF. The genes are TRBV15 and TRBJ1-1; tentative D call: TRBD1 (6 bases). V lost 4 bases and J 1 base, leaving 16 bases between the germline ends. This CDR3 region has 16 residues. The germline CDR1 and CDR2 sequences are LNHNV and YYDKDF (reference sequence).

This chain connects TRBV7-9 to TRBJ2-5; TRBD1 or TRBD2 may be the D gene (6 bases each). The germline gives CDR1 SEHNR, CDR2 FQNEAQ (reference sequence). The CDR3 contains 14 residues. Trimming removed 2 bases from V and 2 bases from J, with 9 bases in between. DNA of the CDR3: TGTGCCAGCAGCTTAACAGGGAGGCAAGAGACCCAGTACTTC. Amino acids: CASSLTGRQETQYF.

The J gene is TRBJ2-3, the V gene TRBV28; D is perhaps TRBD2 (6 bases). Germline V gene lookup returns CDR1 MDHEN and CDR2 SYDVKM. V lost 9 bases, J lost 6 bases, and 19 bases lay in between. The CDR3 length is 14 residues. As DNA, the CDR3 is TGTGCCAGTTTCAGAATTGGAGGGACCGATACGCAGTATTTT. It is translated as CASFRIGGTDTQYF. The full variable domain, in which reference TRBV28 and TRBJ2-3 provide the parts outside the CDR3, is DVKVTQSSRYLVKRTGEKVFLECVQDMDHENMFWYRQDPGLGLRLIYFSYDVKMKEKGDIPEGYSVSREKKERFSLILESASTNQTSMYLCASFRIGGTDTQYFGPGTRLTVL.

This rearrangement joins TRBV29-1 to TRBJ1-1; the D is unclear. The germline CDR1 and CDR2 sequences are SQVTM and ANQGSEA. The V gene lost 6 bases and the J gene lost 0 bases, with 11 bases spanning the gap. The CDR3 contains 13 residues. CDR3 sequence (DNA): TGCAGCGTAGAGAGGGTCATGAACACTGAAGCTTTCTTT. Translation: CSVERVMNTEAFF.

This rearrangement joins TRBV19 to TRBJ2-3; D is uncertain. The V end lost 1 base, the J end lost 0 bases, and 11 bases lay between the germline ends. CDR1 and CDR2 from the germline V gene are LNHDA and SQIVND (reference sequence). The CDR3 extends over 16 amino acids. As DNA, the CDR3 is TGTGCCAGTAGTATAGGCCGCGGTACTAGCACAGATACGCAGTATTTT. Translated: CASSIGRGTSTDTQYF.

The J gene is TRBJ1-5, the V gene TRBV19; possible D gene TRBD1, 5 bases. Germline assignment: CDR1 LNHDA and CDR2 SQIVND (reference sequence). The CDR3 loop spans 14 amino acids. Trimming cost V 1 base and J 7 bases, with 11 bases left between them. CDR3 residues: CASSIARDRQPQHF. The DNA of the CDR3 is TGTGCCAGTAGTATAGCCCGGGACCGGCAGCCCCAGCATTTT.

The V call is TRBV5-1, the J call TRBJ2-1; maybe TRBD2 (5 bases). This CDR3 spans 16 amino acids. Deletions cut 5 bases from V and 0 bases from J, with 15 bases between. Germline assignment: CDR1 SGHRS and CDR2 YFSETQ. The CDR3 DNA is TGCGCCAGCAGGGAAGTTCAAGGAGGCTCCTACAATGAGCAGTTCTTC. This translates into CASREVQGGSYNEQFF.

The chain has TRBV4-2 and TRBJ1-4; unclear D gene. From germline, CDR1 is LGHNA and CDR2 YNFKEQ. Trimming shortened V by 0 bases and J by 0 bases, and 8 bases separated the two germline ends. The CDR3 is 16 amino acids. This CDR3 reads CASSQDFGATNEKLFF. The CDR3 nucleotides read TGTGCCAGCAGCCAAGACTTCGGGGCAACTAATGAAAAACTGTTTTTT.

The CDR3, as DNA: TGTGCCAGCTCACCCAAACAGGGATATGGAAACACCATATATTTT. Translating it yields CASSPKQGYGNTIYF. The rearrangement joins TRBV18 to TRBJ1-3; D perhaps matches TRBD1 (6 bases). Germline-derived CDR1 and CDR2 are KGHSH and LQKENI. Deletions cut 3 bases from V and 3 bases from J, with 12 bases between. This CDR3 contains 15 residues.

The J gene is TRBJ2-3, the V gene TRBV6-1; the D is unclear. Germline loops: CDR1 MNHNS, CDR2 SASEGT. The CDR3 loop spans 11 amino acids. Trimming took off 4 bases at V and 11 bases at J, with 10 bases between the two ends. The CDR3 nucleotides read TGTGCCAGCAGTGCCCGTTTGGGGCAGTATTTT. Residues: CASSARLGQYF.

This rearrangement joins TRBV5-6 to TRBJ1-3; unclear D gene. CDR1 is SGHDT, CDR2 YYEEEE, per germline. CDR3 length: 15 amino acids. Trimming shortened V by 4 bases and J by 0 bases, and 11 bases separated the two germline ends. Written as DNA, the CDR3 is TGTGCCAGCAGCCCCGGGATCAGCTCTGGAAACACCATATATTTT. It yields the protein CASSPGISSGNTIYF. The entire variable domain, with the rest obtained from reference TRBV5-6 and TRBJ1-3, is as follows: DAGVTQSPTHLIKTRGQQVTLRCSPKSGHDTVSWYQQALGQGPQFIFQYYEEEERQRGNFPDRFSGHQFPNYSSELNVNALLLGDSALYLCASSPGISSGNTIYFGEGSWLTVV.

The J gene is TRBJ1-1, the V gene TRBV2; no definite D call. CDR3 length: 13 amino acids. With 6 bases removed from V and 4 bases from J, the gap between germline ends came to 12 bases. CDR1 is SNHLY and CDR2 is FYNNEI in the germline V gene. The CDR3 DNA sequence: TGTGCCAGCAGGCCCGGGATGGGCACTGAAGCTTTCTTT. Translation gives CASRPGMGTEAFF.

The rearrangement uses TRBV14 and TRBJ1-2; D call uncertain. Germline V gene data show CDR1 as SGHDN and CDR2 as FVKESK. The CDR3 runs to 14 residues. Trimming took 0 bases from V and 3 from J, leaving 8 bases between them. The CDR3 DNA follows: TGTGCCAGCAGCCAAGACCCACGGGACTATGGCTACACCTTC. It is translated as CASSQDPRDYGYTF.

The V gene is TRBV4-1, the J gene TRBJ2-3; D gene ambiguous. The germline CDR1 and CDR2 sequences are MGHRA and YSYEKL. The CDR3 covers 13 residues. Trimming pared 0 bases from V and 4 bases from J, leaving 5 bases between. CDR3 amino acids: CASSQDEADTQYF. The CDR3 region has the DNA TGCGCCAGCAGCCAAGATGAGGCAGATACGCAGTATTTT.

The chain recombines TRBV6-1 with TRBJ2-4, with D possibly TRBD2 on 5 matching bases. V gave up 0 bases and J gave up 6 bases, with 9 bases separating them. There are 14 residues in the CDR3. CDR1 and CDR2 from the germline V gene are MNHNS and SASEGT. This chain's CDR3 is CASSEAGAVNIQYF. The CDR3 DNA reads TGTGCCAGCAGTGAAGCGGGAGCGGTAAACATTCAGTACTTC.

The V gene is TRBV29-1, the J gene TRBJ1-2; TRBD1 matches at 10 bases. The CDR3 runs to 13 residues. The junction had 3 bases not matched to a gene; V was cut back by 6 bases and J by 2 bases. Germline V gene data show CDR1 as SQVTM and CDR2 as ANQGSEA. CDR3 sequence: CSVRDRGNYGYTF. CDR3 nucleotides: TGCAGCGTCCGGGACAGGGGAAACTATGGCTACACCTTC.